The 31 T cell receptor beta chains given below trace back to one sample, sequenced in a study of cytomegalovirus exposure and HLA in healthy donors. The PCR employed 60 Vbeta primers together with 13 Jbeta primers. Method: immunoSEQ multiplex PCR; TCRdb's copy keeps in-frame clones and lacks some. The table records some 170,000 clones, 87% of them present only once. The material sequenced was PBMCs. The receptors stem from a woman aged 25 to 39 in good health and CMV-seronegative.

The V gene is TRBV27, the J gene TRBJ1-2, with 8 bases fitting TRBD1. The J segment lost 3 bases and the V segment lost 7 bases, leaving 1 base of the junction unmatched. The germline gives CDR1 MNHEY, CDR2 SMNVEV (reference sequence). This CDR3 is built from 12 residues. CDR3 DNA: TGTGCCAGCAAGACAGGGGACTATGGCTACACCTTC. It codes for CASKTGDYGYTF.

The CDR3 loop reads CASSEVGQGYGYTF. CDR3 DNA: TGTGCCAGCAGTGAAGTTGGACAGGGCTATGGCTACACCTTC. The chain combines TRBV6-1 with TRBJ1-2; the match to TRBD1 covers 8 bases. The J segment lost 4 bases and the V segment lost 1 base, leaving 2 bases of the junction unmatched. This CDR3 comprises 14 residues. Germline loops: CDR1 MNHNS, CDR2 SASEGT.

This chain connects TRBV28 to TRBJ2-3; weak D call: TRBD1 (6 bases). Deletions cut 3 bases from V and 1 base from J, with 14 bases between. CDR3 length: 16 residues. Germline V gene sequence: CDR1 MDHEN, CDR2 SYDVKM. The CDR3 protein is CASSFAHRAGTDTQYF. CDR3 nucleotides: TGTGCCAGCAGTTTCGCGCACAGGGCTGGCACAGATACGCAGTATTTT.

The rearrangement joins TRBV19 to TRBJ1-5, with TRBD1 matching 7 bases. V lost 7 bases, J lost 1 base, and 4 bases stayed unmatched. The CDR3 has 14 residues. Germline V gene data show CDR1 as LNHDA and CDR2 as SQIVND (reference sequence). Here the CDR3 reads CASTGTVSNQPQHF. The DNA for the CDR3 is TGTGCCAGTACCGGGACAGTCAGCAATCAGCCCCAGCATTTT.

This clone was observed a single time. The genes are TRBV5-1 and TRBJ2-5; 9 bases fit TRBD1. CDR3 size: 15 residues. The V and J ends lost 7 bases and 1 base, in that order; junction bases with no gene match: 8. CDR1 is SGHRS, CDR2 YFSETQ, per germline. CDR3 region: CASGSWTGVQETQYF. The CDR3 DNA reads as TGCGCCAGCGGGAGTTGGACAGGGGTCCAAGAGACCCAGTACTTC.

The chain is built from TRBV4-3 and TRBJ1-3; no clear D gene. V was cut by 0 bases and J by 3 bases, with 9 bases left in between. The germline CDR1 and CDR2 sequences are LGHNA and YSLEER. The CDR3 covers 15 residues. CDR3 nucleotides: TGCGCCAGCAGCCAAGACGGGAACAGTGGAAACACCATATATTTT. This codes for CASSQDGNSGNTIYF.

The chain is built from TRBV18 and TRBJ2-3; D may be TRBD1 (6 bases). This CDR3 contains 18 residues. From germline, CDR1 is KGHSH and CDR2 LQKENI. Trimming took 7 bases from V and 4 from J, leaving 27 bases between them. DNA for the CDR3: TGTGCCAGCTTCACCATTCGCTTTGGGACAAAGGGGGCAGATACGCAGTATTTT. The encoded protein is CASFTIRFGTKGADTQYF.

Of note for this clone: Within the sample, other DNA sequences also encode this same CDR3. The genes are TRBV2 and TRBJ1-2, with 7 bases identical to TRBD1. The germline CDR1 and CDR2 sequences are SNHLY and FYNNEI. The CDR3 consists of 14 residues. J lost 2 bases, V lost 3 bases, and 3 bases had no gene match. As DNA, the CDR3 is TGTGCCAGCAGTGACAGGGGGACGAACTATGGCTACACCTTC. The encoded protein is CASSDRGTNYGYTF.

The chain links TRBV4-1 to TRBJ2-7, with 7 positions matching TRBD1. Germline loops: CDR1 MGHRA, CDR2 YSYEKL. V lost 0 bases to trimming and J lost 2 bases; unmatched junction nucleotides: 4. The CDR3 has 15 amino acids. CDR3 region: CASSQEWTGAYEQYF. The CDR3 bases are TGCGCCAGCAGCCAAGAATGGACAGGAGCCTACGAGCAGTACTTC.

The gene calls are TRBV18 and TRBJ2-1; 12 bases line up with TRBD2. The CDR3 length is 16 residues. V trimming: 3 bases; J trimming: 4 bases; junction bases outside the gene matches: 4. Looked up from germline, CDR1 is KGHSH and CDR2 is LQKENI. This chain's CDR3 is CASSPDGLAGYNEQFF. Written as DNA, the CDR3 is TGTGCCAGCTCACCCGACGGACTAGCGGGGTACAATGAGCAGTTCTTC.

This sequence joins TRBV28 and TRBJ2-7; 8 bases map to TRBD1. CDR1 and CDR2 (germline): MDHEN, SYDVKM. J gave up 5 bases and V 7 bases, and 4 bases lay outside the gene matches. This CDR3 is 12 amino acids long. The CDR3 DNA reads as TGTGCCAGCATTCAACAGGGGGACGAGCAGTACTTC. Translating gives CASIQQGDEQYF.

The chain couples TRBV27 to TRBJ1-5; 7 bases match TRBD1. There are 15 residues in the CDR3. Trimming at V came to 8 bases and at J to 4 bases, leaving 11 bases not matched to a gene. From germline, CDR1 is MNHEY and CDR2 SMNVEV (reference sequence). This chain's CDR3 is CASHGAGGKNQPQHF. The CDR3 coding sequence is TGTGCCAGCCACGGGGCAGGGGGGAAAAATCAGCCCCAGCATTTT.

This clone was seen only once. The chain joins TRBV18 to TRBJ1-5; D is ambiguous. This CDR3 spans 15 amino acids. V lost 2 bases and J lost 0, with 8 bases in between. Germline V gene lookup returns CDR1 KGHSH and CDR2 LQKENI. CDR3 nucleotide sequence: TGTGCCAGCTCACCAGGCCTCCATAGCAATCAGCCCCAGCATTTT. Amino acid sequence: CASSPGLHSNQPQHF.

CDR3: CALGTTGLAAFF. DNA for the CDR3: TGTGCCCTAGGGACGACAGGGCTGGCGGCTTTCTTT. The chain links TRBV6-6 to TRBJ1-1; 7 bases are a match to TRBD1. Germline CDR1 is MNHNY and CDR2 is SVGAGI (reference sequence). CDR3 length equals 12 residues. V shed 11 bases and J 11 bases; nucleotides not matched to a gene: 14.

This chain links TRBV4-3 with TRBJ1-2; no clear D. Germline lookup yields CDR1 LGHNA and CDR2 YSLEER. Trimming removed 0 bases at V and 1 base at J, with 9 bases between. This CDR3 is 15 amino acids long. The CDR3: CASSQDSGLNYGYTF. DNA for the CDR3: TGCGCCAGCAGCCAAGATTCTGGCCTTAACTATGGCTACACCTTC.

The chain is built from TRBV11-3 and TRBJ2-1; 13 bases line up with TRBD2. From germline, CDR1 is SGHNT and CDR2 YENEEA. V lost 5 bases, J lost 9 bases, and 13 bases stayed unmatched. CDR3 length equals 17 residues. The CDR3 DNA follows: TGTGCCAGCAGCCTCCGGACTAGCGGGAGTAAATTCAGTGAGCAGTTCTTC. It yields the protein CASSLRTSGSKFSEQFF.

This chain joins TRBV5-4 and TRBJ1-2, with 11 bases fitting TRBD1. Trimming took 4 bases from V and 4 from J; bases not matched to a gene: 12. CDR1 is SGHNT, CDR2 YYREEE, per germline (reference sequence). CDR3 length: 17 residues. The CDR3 is CASSPGQGGTISYGYTF. The CDR3 nucleotides read TGTGCCAGCAGCCCGGGACAGGGGGGGACCATCAGCTATGGCTACACCTTC.

This chain joins TRBV6-5 and TRBJ1-2, with 8 bases matching TRBD1. This CDR3 is 16 amino acids long. After removal of 0 bases from V and 0 bases from J, the junction contained 3 bases not matched to a gene. CDR1 and CDR2 (germline): MNHEY, SVGAGI. CDR3 DNA: TGTGCCAGCAGTTACTCGAGACAGGGGACTAACTATGGCTACACCTTC. This encodes CASSYSRQGTNYGYTF.

The chain couples TRBV1 to TRBJ2-3; whether TRBD2, the table's D call, matches the DNA was not checked. TRBV1 is a recognized pseudogene. The CDR3 covers 17 residues. In DNA form, the CDR3 reads TGCACCAGCAGCCAAGGAGGCGGGCTAGCAGGCACAGATACGCAGTATTTT. Protein product: CTSSQGGGLAGTDTQYF.

V is TRBV9 and J is TRBJ1-1, with D possibly TRBD1 on 6 matching bases. The germline V gene has CDR1 SGDLS and CDR2 YYNGEE. Trimming cost V 0 bases and J 4 bases, with 13 bases left between them. The CDR3 is 15 amino acids. The CDR3 here is CASSVVPGQTTEAFF. The DNA for the CDR3 is TGTGCCAGCAGCGTAGTCCCCGGACAGACCACTGAAGCTTTCTTT.

This chain joins TRBV5-1 and TRBJ1-6; 7 bases line up with TRBD1. CDR3 length: 16 residues. In germline, CDR1 is SGHRS, CDR2 YFSETQ. The ends lost 5 bases at V and 7 bases at J; junction bases unmatched: 12. The CDR3 loop reads CASSSQLRGQNSPLHF. The CDR3 nucleotides read TGCGCCAGCAGTTCCCAGTTGAGGGGGCAAAATTCACCCCTCCACTTT.

The chain joins TRBV18 to TRBJ2-7; D perhaps matches TRBD1 (6 bases). CDR3 length: 15 amino acids. The ends were cut back, 6 bases at V and 2 bases at J, with 17 bases in the middle. Looked up from germline, CDR1 is KGHSH and CDR2 is LQKENI. As DNA, the CDR3 is TGTGCCAGCTCTTTCGACAGGCACACCACCTACGAGCAGTACTTC. This encodes CASSFDRHTTYEQYF.

The chain is built from TRBV18 and TRBJ2-7; D is possibly TRBD1 (6 bases). CDR1 is KGHSH and CDR2 is LQKENI in the germline V gene. Trimming cost V 6 bases and J 0 bases, with 12 bases left between them. This CDR3 region has 14 residues. The DNA of the CDR3 is TGTGCCAGCTCGCCCGGACAGAGCTCCTACGAGCAGTACTTC. Translated: CASSPGQSSYEQYF.

The chain combines TRBV15 with TRBJ2-3; 7 nucleotides line up with TRBD2. Germline V gene sequence: CDR1 LNHNV, CDR2 YYDKDF (reference sequence). The CDR3 is 14 residues long. The junction had 2 bases not matched to a gene; V was cut back by 0 bases and J by 5 bases. This CDR3 reads CATSRDRGEDTQYF. The DNA for the CDR3 is TGTGCCACCAGCAGAGATCGGGGGGAAGATACGCAGTATTTT.

The gene calls are TRBV6-6 and TRBJ1-1; maybe TRBD1 (5 bases). The germline V and J ends were trimmed by 6 bases and 3 bases, with 11 bases remaining between them. This CDR3 region has 13 residues. Germline CDR1 and CDR2: MNHNY and SVGAGI (reference sequence). The CDR3 spells CASRSQGYTEAFF. The CDR3 region has the DNA TGTGCCAGCAGGTCCCAGGGATACACTGAAGCTTTCTTT.

This clone was seen only once. V and J are TRBV7-8 and TRBJ1-4, with 10 positions matching TRBD1. J gave up 8 bases and V 5 bases, and 5 bases lay outside the gene matches. Germline V gene lookup returns CDR1 SGHVS and CDR2 FQNEAQ. The CDR3 runs 14 residues. The CDR3 DNA follows: TGTGCCAGCAGCCCAGGACAGGGGGGCGAAAAACTGTTTTTT. Translation: CASSPGQGGEKLFF. Looking up the rest from reference TRBV7-8 and TRBJ1-4 gives the full variable domain: GAGVSQSPRYKVAKRGQDVALRCDPISGHVSLFWYQQALGQGPEFLTYFQNEAQLDKSGLPSDRFFAERPEGSVSTLKIQRTQQEDSAVYLCASSPGQGGEKLFFGSGTQLSVL.

The rearrangement links TRBV2 to TRBJ1-2, with D unclear. CDR1 is SNHLY, CDR2 FYNNEI, per germline. Trimming left V 10 bases short and J 4 bases short, with 16 bases between. The CDR3 spans 13 residues. The CDR3 loop reads CATTAEGFYGYTF. The CDR3 region has the DNA TGTGCCACTACAGCCGAGGGATTCTATGGCTACACCTTC.

The chain couples TRBV10-3 to TRBJ2-1; 7 bases map to TRBD2. Germline V gene data show CDR1 as ENHRY and CDR2 as SYGVKD. This CDR3 region has 16 residues. V trimming: 2 bases; J trimming: 8 bases; junction bases outside the gene matches: 12. The DNA of the CDR3 is TGTGCCATCAGTGAGACAATAGCGGGTGGTGCCCATGAGCAGTTCTTC. It yields the protein CAISETIAGGAHEQFF.

This clone was picked up one time. The J gene is TRBJ2-4, the V gene TRBV5-1; TRBD1 might be the D (6 bases). Trimming took 4 bases from V and 0 from J, leaving 17 bases between them. The CDR3 totals 17 residues. The germline V gene encodes CDR1 SGHRS and CDR2 YFSETQ. The CDR3 bases are TGCGCCAGCAGCGTTGGGAACAGGGAACTAGCCAAAAACATTCAGTACTTC. Translating gives CASSVGNRELAKNIQYF.

V gene TRBV18 combines with J gene TRBJ2-5, with 10 bases aligning to TRBD2. CDR3 length equals 17 residues. Germline CDR1 KGHSH, CDR2 LQKENI. Trimming cost V 0 bases and J 5 bases; bases outside gene matches: 9. In DNA, the CDR3 is TGTGCCAGCTCACCACCGGGGCTAGCGGGAGATTGGGAGACCCAGTACTTC. It is translated as CASSPPGLAGDWETQYF.

The chain recombines TRBV5-7 with TRBJ1-5; D is unresolved. Being an ORF, TRBV5-7 has a function that is uncertain. Trimming removed 3 bases at V and 6 bases at J, with 16 bases between. The CDR3 length is 15 residues. The CDR3 loop is CASSYPKGGGQPQHF. The CDR3 DNA reads TGTGCCAGCAGCTATCCGAAGGGAGGCGGTCAGCCCCAGCATTTT.